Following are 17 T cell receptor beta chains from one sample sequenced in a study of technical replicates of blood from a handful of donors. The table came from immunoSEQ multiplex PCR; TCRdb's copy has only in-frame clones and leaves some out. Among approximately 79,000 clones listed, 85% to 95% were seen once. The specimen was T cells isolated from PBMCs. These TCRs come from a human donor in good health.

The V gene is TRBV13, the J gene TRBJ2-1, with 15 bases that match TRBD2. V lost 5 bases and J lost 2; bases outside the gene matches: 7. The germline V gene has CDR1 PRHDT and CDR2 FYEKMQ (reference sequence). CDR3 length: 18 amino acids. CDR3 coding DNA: TGTGCCAGCAGCCCCGGACTAGCGGGAGGGGAAACCTACAATGAGCAGTTCTTC. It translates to CASSPGLAGGETYNEQFF.

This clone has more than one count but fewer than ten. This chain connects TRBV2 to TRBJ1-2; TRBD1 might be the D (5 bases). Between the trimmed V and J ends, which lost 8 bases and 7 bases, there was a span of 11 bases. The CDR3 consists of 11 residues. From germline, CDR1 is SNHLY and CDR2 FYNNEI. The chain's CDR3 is CASQQETGYTF. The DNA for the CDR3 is TGTGCCAGCCAACAGGAAACTGGCTACACCTTC.

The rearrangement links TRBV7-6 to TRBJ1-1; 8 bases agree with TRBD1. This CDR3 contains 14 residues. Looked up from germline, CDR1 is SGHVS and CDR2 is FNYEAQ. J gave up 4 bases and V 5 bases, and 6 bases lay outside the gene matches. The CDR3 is CASSPGGASTEAFF. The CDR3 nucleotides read TGTGCCAGCAGCCCAGGGGGCGCGAGCACTGAAGCTTTCTTT.

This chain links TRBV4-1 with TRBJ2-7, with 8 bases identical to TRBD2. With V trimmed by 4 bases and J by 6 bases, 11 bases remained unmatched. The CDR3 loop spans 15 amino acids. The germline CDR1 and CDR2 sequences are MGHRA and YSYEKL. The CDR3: CASSPSVSGSFEQYF. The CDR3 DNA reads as TGCGCCAGCAGCCCCTCGGTGAGCGGGAGCTTCGAGCAGTACTTC.

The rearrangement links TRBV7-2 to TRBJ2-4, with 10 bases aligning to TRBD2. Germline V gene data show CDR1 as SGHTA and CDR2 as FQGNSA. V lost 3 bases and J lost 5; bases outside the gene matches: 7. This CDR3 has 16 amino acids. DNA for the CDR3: TGTGCCAGCAGCTTCGGACTAGCGGCGTTGGAAAACATTCAGTACTTC. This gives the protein CASSFGLAALENIQYF.

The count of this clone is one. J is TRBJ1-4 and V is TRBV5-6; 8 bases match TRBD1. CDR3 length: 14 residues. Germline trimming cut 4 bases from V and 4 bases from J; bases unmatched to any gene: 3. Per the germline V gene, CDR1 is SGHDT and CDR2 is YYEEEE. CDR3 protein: CASSQTGVNEKLFF. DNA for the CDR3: TGTGCCAGCAGCCAGACAGGGGTTAATGAAAAACTGTTTTTT.

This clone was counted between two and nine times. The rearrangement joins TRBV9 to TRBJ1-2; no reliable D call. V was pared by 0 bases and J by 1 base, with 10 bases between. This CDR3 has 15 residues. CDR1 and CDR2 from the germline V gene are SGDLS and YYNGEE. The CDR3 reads CASSVVGWSNYGYTF. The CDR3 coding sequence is TGTGCCAGCAGCGTAGTCGGATGGAGTAACTATGGCTACACCTTC. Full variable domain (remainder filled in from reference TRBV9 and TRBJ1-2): DSGVTQTPKHLITATGQRVTLRCSPRSGDLSVYWYQQSLDQGLQFLIQYYNGEERAKGNILERFSAQQFPDLHSELNLSSLELGDSALYFCASSVVGWSNYGYTFGSGTRLTVV.

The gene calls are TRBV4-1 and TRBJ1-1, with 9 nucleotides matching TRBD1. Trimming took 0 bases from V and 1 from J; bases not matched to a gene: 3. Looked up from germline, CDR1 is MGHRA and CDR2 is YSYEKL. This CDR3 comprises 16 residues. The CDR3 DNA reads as TGCGCCAGCAGCCAAGATAAGGGACAGGGGAACACTGAAGCTTTCTTT. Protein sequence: CASSQDKGQGNTEAFF.

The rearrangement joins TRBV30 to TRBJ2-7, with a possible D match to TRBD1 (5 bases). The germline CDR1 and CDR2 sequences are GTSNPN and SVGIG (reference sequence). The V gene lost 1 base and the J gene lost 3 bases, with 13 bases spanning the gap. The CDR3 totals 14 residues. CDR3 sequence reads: CAWSALDTFYEQYF. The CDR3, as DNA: TGTGCCTGGAGTGCACTGGACACTTTCTACGAGCAGTACTTC. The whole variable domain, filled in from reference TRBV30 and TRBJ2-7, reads SQTIHQWPATLVQPVGSPLSLECTVEGTSNPNLYWYRQAAGRGLQLLFYSVGIGQISSEVPQNLSASRPQDRQFILSSKKLLLSDSGFYLCAWSALDTFYEQYFGPGTRLTVT.

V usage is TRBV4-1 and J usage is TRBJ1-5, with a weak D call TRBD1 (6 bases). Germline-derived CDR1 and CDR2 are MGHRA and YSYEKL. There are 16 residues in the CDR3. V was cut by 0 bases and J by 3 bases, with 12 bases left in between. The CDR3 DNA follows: TGCGCCAGCAGCCAAGAATTGGGGGCAGTCAATCAGCCCCAGCATTTT. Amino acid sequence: CASSQELGAVNQPQHF.

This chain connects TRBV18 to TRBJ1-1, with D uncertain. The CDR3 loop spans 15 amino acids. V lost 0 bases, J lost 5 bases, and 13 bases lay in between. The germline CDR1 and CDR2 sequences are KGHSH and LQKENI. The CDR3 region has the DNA TGTGCCAGCTCACCACCAAGGGATAGGAGGACTGAAGCTTTCTTT. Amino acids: CASSPPRDRRTEAFF.

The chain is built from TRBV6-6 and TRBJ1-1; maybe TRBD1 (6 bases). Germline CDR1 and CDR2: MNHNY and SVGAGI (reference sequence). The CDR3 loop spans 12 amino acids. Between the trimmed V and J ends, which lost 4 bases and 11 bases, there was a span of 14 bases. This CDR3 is CASSSHNRDAFF. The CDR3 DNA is TGTGCCAGCAGTTCTCACAACAGGGATGCTTTCTTT.

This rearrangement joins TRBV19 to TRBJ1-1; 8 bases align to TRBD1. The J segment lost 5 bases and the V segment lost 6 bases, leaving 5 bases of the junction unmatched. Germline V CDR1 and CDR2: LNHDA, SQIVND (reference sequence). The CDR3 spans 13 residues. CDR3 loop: CASRQQGGTEAFF. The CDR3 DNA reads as TGTGCCAGTAGGCAACAGGGGGGGACTGAAGCTTTCTTT.

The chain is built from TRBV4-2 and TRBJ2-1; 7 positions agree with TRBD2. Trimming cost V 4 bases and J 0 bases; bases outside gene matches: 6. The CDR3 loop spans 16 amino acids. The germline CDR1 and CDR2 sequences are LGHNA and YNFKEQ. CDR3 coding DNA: TGTGCCAGCAGCCCCGGAGCGGGGAGCTCCTACAATGAGCAGTTCTTC. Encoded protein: CASSPGAGSSYNEQFF.

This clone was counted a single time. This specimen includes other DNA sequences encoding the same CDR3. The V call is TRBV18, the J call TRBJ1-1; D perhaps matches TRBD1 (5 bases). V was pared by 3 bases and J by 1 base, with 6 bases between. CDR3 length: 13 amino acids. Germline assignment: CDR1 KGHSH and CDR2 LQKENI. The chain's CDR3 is CASSPGGNTEAFF. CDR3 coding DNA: TGTGCCAGCTCACCGGGGGGGAACACTGAAGCTTTCTTT.

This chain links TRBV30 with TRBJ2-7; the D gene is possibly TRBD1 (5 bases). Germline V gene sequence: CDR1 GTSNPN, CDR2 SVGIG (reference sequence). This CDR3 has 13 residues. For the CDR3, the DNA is TGTGCTTTGTGGGCCAAAGGGGTCTACGAGCAGTACTTC. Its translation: CALWAKGVYEQYF.

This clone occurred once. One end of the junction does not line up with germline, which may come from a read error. The CDR3 sequence is CASSFLPNSEAFF. The DNA for the CDR3 is TGTGCCAGCAGCTTTTTGCCGAACTCTGAAGCTTTCTTT. This chain uses TRBV11-3 with TRBJ1-1; D remains unclear. CDR3 length: 13 amino acids. Per germline, CDR1 SGHNT and CDR2 YENEEA.